This T cell receptor beta chain was sequenced during a study of molecular identifiers for immune sequencing clone quantification. Whole-study context: Replicates partitioned RNA from roughly 21,000 or 96,000 naive CD8 cells into five parts, sequencing four.

Details on this clonotype: Possible read error: a much larger clone is one base away.

This CDR3 region has 18 residues. Germline V lookup: CDR1 SGHTA, CDR2 FQGNSA. Trimming stripped 4 bases from V and 2 bases from J, with 23 bases between. Libraries of bulk TCR were made by previously described methods (with listed TCR primers). TCRdb processed the PCR reads anew with MiXCR; each CDR3 protein has one entry. The sample records about 640,000 distinct CDR3 sequences, 15% to 20% being singletons. The source of this sequence is a human donor in good health. Some libraries in this study had Jurkat cell RNA spiked in. The chain links TRBV7-2 to TRBJ1-2, with D perhaps TRBD1 (6 bases). The specimen was naive CD8+ T cells from blood, with Jurkat cell RNA spiked in. Indicated subset: FACS-sorted CD8+CD4-CCR7+CD45RA+ naive T cells. CDR3 bases: TGTGCCAGCAGCTCCCCTCGTATAGGACAGCATTGGAACTATGGCTACACCTTC. Translating it yields CASSSPRIGQHWNYGYTF.